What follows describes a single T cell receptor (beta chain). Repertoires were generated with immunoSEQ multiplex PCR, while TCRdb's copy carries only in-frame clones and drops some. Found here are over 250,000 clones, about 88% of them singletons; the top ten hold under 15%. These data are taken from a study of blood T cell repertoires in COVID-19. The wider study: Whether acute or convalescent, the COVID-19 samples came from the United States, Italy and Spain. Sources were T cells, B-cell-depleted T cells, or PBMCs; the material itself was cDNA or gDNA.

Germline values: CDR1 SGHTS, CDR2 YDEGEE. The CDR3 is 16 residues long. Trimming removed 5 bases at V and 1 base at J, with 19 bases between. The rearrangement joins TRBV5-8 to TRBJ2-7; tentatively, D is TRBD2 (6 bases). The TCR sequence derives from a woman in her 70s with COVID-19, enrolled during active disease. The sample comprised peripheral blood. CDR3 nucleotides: TGTGCCAGCAGACCCAAAAGGGGACTCGTATCCTACGAGCAGTACTTC. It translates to CASRPKRGLVSYEQYF.